This entry concerns a single T cell receptor (beta chain). The assay was immunoSEQ multiplex PCR, and TCRdb's table has in-frame clones only and misses some. The sample includes over a million clones, roughly 95% of them seen just once. The sample is drawn from a study of shared clonotypes between healthy human individuals. Per the germline V gene, CDR1 is KGHSH and CDR2 is LQKENI. The V and J ends lost 3 bases and 5 bases, in that order; junction bases with no gene match: 6. The CDR3 consists of 14 residues. The TCR sequence derives from a man aged 25 to 45 in good health. The chain employs TRBV18 and TRBJ2-7, with TRBD1 matching 8 bases. Sequencing was done on a sample of naive CD4+ T cells sorted from blood. The subset is: CD45RA+ positively selected. This CDR3 reads CASSPRAGGNEQYF. Written as DNA, the CDR3 is TGTGCCAGCTCACCCCGGGCAGGGGGCAACGAGCAGTACTTC.